This T cell receptor (beta chain) was captured by sequencing in a study of T cell responses to AZD1222 COVID-19 vaccine. The study's findings and limits: Spike-specific TCR breadth and depth both grew after two AZD1222 doses. Females outnumbered males among donors, who were mostly white British; clonal diversity was possibly underestimated. CD4 TCRs associated with vaccination spanned spike, dominating at 160-218 and 743-854.

Assay: immunoSEQ multiplex PCR; the TCRdb copy retains only in-frame clones and omits some. Among 200,000 or so clones listed, over 80% were seen once. To note about this clone: As yet, its antigen is unknown.

The sequencing here drew on peripheral blood, taken on day 0 of MenACWY control vaccination. The sequence was collected from an adult in good health.

The CDR3 DNA is TGTGCCAGTAGTCCCGGGACTAGCGGGAGGAACGAGCAGTACTTC. This gives the protein CASSPGTSGRNEQYF. The chain recombines TRBV19 with TRBJ2-7; 15 nucleotides agree with TRBD2. The V gene's germline CDR1 is LNHDA and CDR2 SQIVND (reference sequence). Losses at the gene ends were 5 bases for V and 5 bases for J; bases not matched to a gene: 4. The CDR3 totals 15 residues.